This is a list of T cell receptor beta chains from one sample in a study of response to subunit inactivated influenza vaccine. Each CDR3 protein is one row after TCRdb ran MiXCR on the RT-PCR reads. The sample holds about 700,000 distinct CDR3 sequences, about 15% seen once. The input for sequencing was PBMCs from blood, taken 14 to 15 days before vaccination. These TCRs come from a man aged 50 or older who received an inactivated influenza vaccine. The CDR3 runs from the conserved cysteine through the conserved F or W. The D gene is left open where the match is weak.

J gene	V gene	D gene	CDR3 protein
TRBJ2-3	TRBV4-1	-	CASSQGQTGTDTQYF
TRBJ2-2	TRBV10-3	-	CAISESTGTNTGELFF
TRBJ2-4	TRBV29-1	-	CSVAWGAKNIQYF
TRBJ2-3	TRBV4-3	-	CASSQELNLPDTQYF
TRBJ1-1	TRBV7-2	-	CASSQRGTYTEAFF
TRBJ1-5	TRBV29-1	TRBD1	CSVVLQGAGQPQHF
TRBJ2-3	TRBV12-3/TRBV12-4	-	CASSLSGHADTQYF
TRBJ1-2	TRBV10-3	-	CPISEPQGRDAGYTF
TRBJ2-2	TRBV3-1	-	CASSQVVRGAGELFF
TRBJ1-5	TRBV7-8	-	CASSSLGNQPQHF
TRBJ1-2	TRBV27	-	CASSLSSVGPGWDYGYTF
TRBJ2-7	TRBV10-3	-	CATGQPNYEQYF
TRBJ1-3	TRBV5-1	-	CASSPEGSGNTIYF
TRBJ2-5	TRBV5-1	TRBD2	CASSPTSGGAWETQYF
TRBJ1-6	TRBV12-3/TRBV12-4	-	CASSLAPHNSPLHF
TRBJ1-2	TRBV2	-	CASSEGTVANYGYTF
TRBJ2-7	TRBV6-5	-	CASSYPQGPHEQYF
TRBJ2-1	TRBV18	TRBD1	CASSPPATGGPSSYNEQFF
TRBJ2-7	TRBV7-2	TRBD1	CASSSSGTGAFWEQYF
TRBJ1-4	TRBV7-8	TRBD1	CASSRQGALGGGEKLFF
TRBJ1-1	TRBV2	TRBD1	CASRIDRGTADTEAFF
TRBJ2-1	TRBV28	TRBD1	CASNRGQGINEQFF
TRBJ1-1	TRBV12-3/TRBV12-4	TRBD1	CASSSRQGKRDTEAFF
TRBJ1-2	TRBV18	-	CASSPPIPGGDAYGYTF
TRBJ2-3	TRBV18	TRBD2	CASSPLMGLSSAADTQYF
TRBJ2-1	TRBV11-2	-	CASSLVVGDSHEQFF
TRBJ2-7	TRBV6-5	TRBD1	CASSLTGFGIYEQYF
TRBJ2-2	TRBV6-2/TRBV6-3	-	CASTDEGTNTGELFF
TRBJ2-1	TRBV7-3	-	CASSFPPINEQFF
TRBJ1-6	TRBV9	-	CASSGGQSYNSPLHF
TRBJ2-7	TRBV12-3/TRBV12-4	-	CASSKSGHWSGNTYEQYF
TRBJ2-1	TRBV7-2	-	CASRLPGLAQFF
TRBJ2-1	TRBV29-1	TRBD2	CSVEGSGFRAGGSSYNEQFF
TRBJ2-7	TRBV7-2	TRBD2	CASSPYLAGGPYEQYF
TRBJ2-5	TRBV7-2	-	CASSLWGAETQYF
TRBJ2-5	TRBV11-2	TRBD1	CASSPRRAGGYEETQYF
TRBJ1-5	TRBV7-4	-	CASSWVGNQPQHF
TRBJ2-3	TRBV4-3	-	CASSQGTFTDTQYF
TRBJ2-3	TRBV6-1	TRBD1	CASSSRQGQSTDTQYF
TRBJ2-1	TRBV7-6	TRBD2	CASSARLGTSGYNEQFF
TRBJ2-7	TRBV5-1	-	CASSLDPGIHEQYF
TRBJ2-1	TRBV4-3	TRBD1	CASSGQVEHEQFF
TRBJ2-7	TRBV30	TRBD2	CDWSVSGGGAYEQYF
TRBJ2-6	TRBV7-3	TRBD2	CASSLPGGFSGANVLTF
TRBJ1-1	TRBV7-9	-	CASSYSADVTGDTEAFF
TRBJ1-4	TRBV5-6	-	CASSFTGPATNEKLFF
TRBJ2-1	TRBV7-9	-	CASRDWEDSYNEQFF
TRBJ2-1	TRBV5-5	-	CASSLSVYEQFF
TRBJ2-4	TRBV7-3	TRBD1	CASSLTGTVQNIQYF
TRBJ2-3	TRBV19	-	CASSSRPRGRTDTQYF
TRBJ2-7	TRBV7-9	TRBD1	CASSLGDRGLREQYF
TRBJ2-1	TRBV6-5	-	CASSLLRGVFYNEQFF
TRBJ2-6	TRBV20-1	-	CSATGGRDSISGANVLTF
TRBJ2-1	TRBV6-5	TRBD1	CASSYGTGAEQFF
TRBJ1-2	TRBV29-1	TRBD1	CSARGGQEGPGYTF
TRBJ2-3	TRBV13	TRBD2	CASSLAAGGVYPDTQYF
TRBJ1-1	TRBV5-1	-	CASSITGLGAEAFF